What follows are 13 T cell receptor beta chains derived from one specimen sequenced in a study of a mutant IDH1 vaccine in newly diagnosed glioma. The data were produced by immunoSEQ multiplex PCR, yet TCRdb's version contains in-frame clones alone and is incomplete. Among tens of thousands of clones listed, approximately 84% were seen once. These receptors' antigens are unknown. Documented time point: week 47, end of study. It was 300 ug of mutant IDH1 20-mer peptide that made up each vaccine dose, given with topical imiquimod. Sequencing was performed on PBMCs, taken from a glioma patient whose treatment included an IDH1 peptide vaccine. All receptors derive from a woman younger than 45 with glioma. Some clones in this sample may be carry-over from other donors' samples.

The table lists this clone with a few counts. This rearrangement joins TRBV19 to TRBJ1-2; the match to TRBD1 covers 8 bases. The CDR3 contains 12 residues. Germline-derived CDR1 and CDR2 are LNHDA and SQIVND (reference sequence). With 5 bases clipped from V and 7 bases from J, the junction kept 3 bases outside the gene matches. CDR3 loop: CASSHGQGGYTF. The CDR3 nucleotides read TGTGCCAGTAGTCACGGACAGGGTGGCTACACCTTC.

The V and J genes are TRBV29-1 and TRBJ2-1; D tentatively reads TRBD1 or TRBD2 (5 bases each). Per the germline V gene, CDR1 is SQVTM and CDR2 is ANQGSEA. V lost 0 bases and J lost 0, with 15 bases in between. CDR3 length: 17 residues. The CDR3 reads CSVEDPGRKSSYNEQFF. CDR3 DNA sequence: TGCAGCGTTGAAGATCCGGGGCGGAAGAGCTCCTACAATGAGCAGTTCTTC.

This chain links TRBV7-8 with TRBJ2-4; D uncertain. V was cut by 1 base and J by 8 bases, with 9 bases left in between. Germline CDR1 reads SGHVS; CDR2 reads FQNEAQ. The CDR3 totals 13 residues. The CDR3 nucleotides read TGTGCCAGCAGCTTAGGGCGCAGCGACATTCAGTACTTC. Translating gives CASSLGRSDIQYF.

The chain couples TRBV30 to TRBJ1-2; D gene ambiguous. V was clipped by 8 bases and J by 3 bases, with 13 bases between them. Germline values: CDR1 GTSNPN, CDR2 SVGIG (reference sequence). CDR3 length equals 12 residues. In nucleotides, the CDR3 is TGTGCCGTGGATAGGCTCGACTATGGCTACACCTTC. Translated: CAVDRLDYGYTF.

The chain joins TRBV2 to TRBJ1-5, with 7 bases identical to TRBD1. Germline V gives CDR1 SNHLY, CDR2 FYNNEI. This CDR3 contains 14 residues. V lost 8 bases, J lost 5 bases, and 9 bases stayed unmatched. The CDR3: CASGGLDRDQPQHF. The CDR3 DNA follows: TGTGCCAGCGGCGGCTTAGACAGGGATCAGCCCCAGCATTTT.

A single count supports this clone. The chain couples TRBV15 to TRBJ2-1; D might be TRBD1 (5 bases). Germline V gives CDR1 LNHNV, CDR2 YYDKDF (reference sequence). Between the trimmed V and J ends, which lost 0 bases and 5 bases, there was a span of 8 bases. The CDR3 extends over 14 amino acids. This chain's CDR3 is CATSRDGQDNEQFF. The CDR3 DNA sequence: TGTGCCACCAGCAGAGACGGACAAGACAATGAGCAGTTCTTC.

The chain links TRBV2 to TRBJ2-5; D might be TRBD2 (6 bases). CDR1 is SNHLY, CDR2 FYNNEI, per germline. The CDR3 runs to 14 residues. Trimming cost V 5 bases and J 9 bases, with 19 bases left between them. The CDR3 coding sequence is TGTGCCAGCAGTTCGCCACCGGCGGGATCGGCCCAGTACTTC. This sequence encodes CASSSPPAGSAQYF. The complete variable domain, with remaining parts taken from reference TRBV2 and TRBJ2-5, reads EPEVTQTPSHQVTQMGQEVILRCVPISNHLYFYWYRQILGQKVEFLVSFYNNEISEKSEIFDDQFSVERPDGSNFTLKIRSTKLEDSAMYFCASSSPPAGSAQYFGPGTRLLVL.

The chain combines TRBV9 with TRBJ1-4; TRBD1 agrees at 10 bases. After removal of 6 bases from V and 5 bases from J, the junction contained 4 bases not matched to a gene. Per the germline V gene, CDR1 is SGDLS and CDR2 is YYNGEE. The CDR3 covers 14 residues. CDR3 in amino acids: CASTRTGGNEKLFF. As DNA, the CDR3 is TGTGCCAGCACCCGGACAGGGGGGAATGAAAAACTGTTTTTT.

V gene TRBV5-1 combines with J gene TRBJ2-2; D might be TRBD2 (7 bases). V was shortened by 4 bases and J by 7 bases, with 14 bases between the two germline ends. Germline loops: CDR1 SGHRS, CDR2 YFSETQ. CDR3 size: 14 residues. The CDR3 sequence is CASSVGGAVGELFF. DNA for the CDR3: TGCGCCAGCAGCGTGGGGGGGGCCGTCGGGGAGCTGTTTTTT.

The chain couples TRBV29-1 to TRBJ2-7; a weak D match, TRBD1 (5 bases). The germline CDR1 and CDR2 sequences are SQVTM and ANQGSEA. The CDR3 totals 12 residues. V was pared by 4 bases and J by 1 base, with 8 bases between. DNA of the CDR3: TGCAGCGTTGGGGGCAGTTCCTACGAGCAGTACTTC. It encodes CSVGGSSYEQYF.

CDR3 sequence: CASSPQAGAFNEQFF. In DNA, the CDR3 is TGTGCCAGCTCACCACAAGCGGGAGCGTTCAATGAGCAGTTCTTC. J is TRBJ2-1 and V is TRBV18; 8 positions agree with TRBD2. After removal of 1 base from V and 6 bases from J, the junction contained 5 bases not matched to a gene. The CDR3 runs to 15 residues. Germline V gene sequence: CDR1 KGHSH, CDR2 LQKENI.

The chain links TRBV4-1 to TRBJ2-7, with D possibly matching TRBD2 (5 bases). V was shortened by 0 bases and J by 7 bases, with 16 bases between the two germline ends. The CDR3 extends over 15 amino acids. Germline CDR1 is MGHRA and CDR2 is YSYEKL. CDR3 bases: TGCGCCAGCAGCCAAGAAGGGCTCGGAGGCCGGGAGCAGTACTTC. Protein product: CASSQEGLGGREQYF.

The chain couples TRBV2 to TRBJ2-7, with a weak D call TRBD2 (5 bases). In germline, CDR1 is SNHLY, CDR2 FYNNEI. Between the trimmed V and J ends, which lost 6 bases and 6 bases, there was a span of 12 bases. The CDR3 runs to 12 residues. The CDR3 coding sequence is TGTGCCAGCAGGGACTCATTAGGCGAGCAGTACTTC. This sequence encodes CASRDSLGEQYF.